This entry lists 26 T cell receptor beta chains sequenced from one sample in a study of blood T cell repertoires in COVID-19. Produced via immunoSEQ multiplex PCR; TCRdb's table is partial and in-frame only. Altogether 19,000 or so clones are present, approximately 90% being singletons, with the ten largest covering approximately 19%. Sequenced: peripheral blood. These receptors came from a man aged 70-80 years with active COVID-19.

The V and J genes are TRBV2 and TRBJ2-5; 14 bases map to TRBD2. After removal of 3 bases from V and 0 bases from J, the junction contained 0 bases not matched to a gene. There are 16 residues in the CDR3. Germline values: CDR1 SNHLY, CDR2 FYNNEI. The CDR3 sequence: CASSEGLAGDQETQYF. CDR3 coding DNA: TGTGCCAGCAGTGAGGGACTAGCGGGGGACCAAGAGACCCAGTACTTC.

The chain links TRBV3-1 (or the pseudogene TRBV3-2) to TRBJ1-2, with D maybe TRBD1 (6 bases). This CDR3 contains 13 residues. Per germline, CDR1 LGHDT and CDR2 YNNKEL (reference sequence). Trimming left V 6 bases short and J 4 bases short, with 12 bases between. As DNA, the CDR3 is TGTGCCAGCAGAGGGGGGGGAAGCTATGGCTACACCTTC. This sequence encodes CASRGGGSYGYTF.

The rearrangement joins TRBV28 to TRBJ2-1, with TRBD2 identical over 8 bases. Trimming at V came to 6 bases and at J to 6 bases, leaving 7 bases not matched to a gene. The CDR3 length is 14 residues. CDR1 and CDR2 (germline): MDHEN, SYDVKM. CDR3 amino acids: CASSLGLVSNEQFF. CDR3 coding DNA: TGTGCCAGCAGCTTGGGACTAGTCTCCAATGAGCAGTTCTTC.

The chain recombines TRBV2 with TRBJ1-6; 8 nucleotides align to TRBD1. The CDR3 totals 15 residues. Germline V gene sequence: CDR1 SNHLY, CDR2 FYNNEI. The ends lost 6 bases at V and 7 bases at J; junction bases unmatched: 8. This CDR3 is CASRTGQASNSPLHF. The CDR3 region has the DNA TGTGCCAGCAGGACGGGACAGGCCTCGAATTCACCCCTCCACTTT.

The chain links TRBV19 to TRBJ2-2, with 7 bases identical to TRBD1. Losses at the gene ends were 10 bases for V and 7 bases for J; bases not matched to a gene: 9. Germline assignment: CDR1 LNHDA and CDR2 SQIVND (reference sequence). The CDR3 spans 13 residues. The CDR3 nucleotides read TGTGCCACCCGACAGGGATCGAACGGGGAGCTGTTTTTT. Translation: CATRQGSNGELFF.

The chain couples TRBV3-1 (or the pseudogene TRBV3-2) to TRBJ2-3; TRBD2 aligns across 8 bases. This CDR3 comprises 16 residues. V was clipped by 5 bases and J by 1 base; unmatched bases: 8. Germline V gene data show CDR1 as LGHDT and CDR2 as YNNKEL (reference sequence). In nucleotides, the CDR3 is TGTGCCAGCAGCTTTGGACTAGCCCGGGGCACAGATACGCAGTATTTT. It yields the protein CASSFGLARGTDTQYF.

This chain uses TRBV15 with TRBJ2-7, with 7 nucleotides matching TRBD2. Germline lookup yields CDR1 LNHNV and CDR2 YYDKDF (reference sequence). Trimming took 8 bases from V and 6 from J; bases not matched to a gene: 4. This CDR3 is built from 11 residues. The CDR3 DNA reads as TGTGCCACCTCTCGGGGGGTCGAGCAGTACTTC. Its protein product is CATSRGVEQYF.

The J gene is TRBJ2-1, the V gene TRBV27; possible D gene TRBD1, 5 bases. V dropped 4 bases and J dropped 10 bases, with 8 bases sitting between them. The CDR3 covers 11 residues. Germline CDR1 MNHEY, CDR2 SMNVEV (reference sequence). The DNA for the CDR3 is TGTGCCAGCAGTTCCTCAGGGGAGCAGTTCTTC. It translates to CASSSSGEQFF.

The chain combines TRBV11-2 with TRBJ1-1; D possibly corresponds to TRBD1 (6 bases). Per germline, CDR1 SGHAT and CDR2 FQNNGV. The CDR3 extends over 13 amino acids. V lost 4 bases, J lost 6 bases, and 12 bases lay in between. The DNA of the CDR3 is TGTGCCAGCAGCTCTCGAGAGGGGGCTGAAGCTTTCTTT. This sequence encodes CASSSREGAEAFF. Drawing the rest from reference TRBV11-2 and TRBJ1-1, the complete variable domain is EAGVAQSPRYKIIEKRQSVAFWCNPISGHATLYWYQQILGQGPKLLIQFQNNGVVDDSQLPKDRFSAERLKGVDSTLKIQPAKLEDSAVYLCASSSREGAEAFFGQGTRLTVV.

This chain links TRBV25-1 with TRBJ1-6; 7 positions match TRBD1. CDR1 and CDR2 from the germline V gene are MGHDK and SYGVNS. This CDR3 has 13 amino acids. The junction had 4 bases not matched to a gene; V was cut back by 4 bases and J by 10 bases. CDR3 coding DNA: TGTGCCAGCAGTGGGGACAGCAGGTCACCCCTCCACTTT. Its translation is CASSGDSRSPLHF.

The chain has TRBV5-6 and TRBJ2-7, with D unclear. With 4 bases removed from V and 0 bases from J, the gap between germline ends came to 14 bases. This CDR3 is built from 15 residues. Germline CDR1 is SGHDT and CDR2 is YYEEEE. The CDR3 reads CASSLGPVDSYEQYF. In DNA, the CDR3 is TGTGCCAGCAGCCTTGGGCCGGTAGACTCCTACGAGCAGTACTTC.

The rearrangement uses TRBV10-1 and TRBJ2-2; D unresolved. Trimming removed 4 bases from V and 4 bases from J, with 7 bases in between. The CDR3 sequence is 13 residues long. From germline, CDR1 is WNHNN and CDR2 SYGVQD (reference sequence). This CDR3 reads CASSVLVTGELFF. CDR3 nucleotide sequence: TGCGCCAGCAGTGTCTTAGTCACCGGGGAGCTGTTTTTT.

This sequence joins TRBV28 and TRBJ2-7; 10 nucleotides align to TRBD1. Germline CDR1 and CDR2: MDHEN and SYDVKM. The CDR3 is 15 residues long. Trimming took 5 bases from V and 3 from J; bases not matched to a gene: 7. In DNA form, the CDR3 reads TGTGCCAGCAGTACCCGGGACAGGGGACACTACGAGCAGTACTTC. Its protein product is CASSTRDRGHYEQYF.

The count of this clone is one. The chain links TRBV9 to TRBJ2-3, with 8 bases matching TRBD2. Germline CDR1 reads SGDLS; CDR2 reads YYNGEE. The ends lost 7 bases at V and 2 bases at J; junction bases unmatched: 6. The CDR3 length is 14 residues. Here the CDR3 reads CASGSGGPTDTQYF. CDR3 DNA sequence: TGTGCCAGCGGATCGGGAGGGCCCACAGATACGCAGTATTTT.

The gene calls are TRBV6-5 and TRBJ1-3, with D perhaps TRBD1 (5 bases). V gave up 8 bases and J gave up 3 bases, with 14 bases separating them. CDR1 and CDR2 from the germline V gene are MNHEY and SVGAGI. The CDR3 runs to 14 residues. In nucleotides, the CDR3 is TGTGCCAGCTCCTCGGGACTCCTTGGAAACACCATATATTTT. This encodes CASSSGLLGNTIYF.

This chain connects TRBV30 to TRBJ1-1; TRBD1 matches at 9 bases. CDR3 length: 13 amino acids. Germline CDR1 GTSNPN, CDR2 SVGIG (reference sequence). Germline trimming cut 4 bases from V and 7 bases from J; bases unmatched to any gene: 7. CDR3 DNA sequence: TGTGCCTGGAAAAAGGGACAGGGAGTTGAAGCTTTCTTT. Translated: CAWKKGQGVEAFF.

The J gene is TRBJ2-5, the V gene TRBV5-1, with D tentatively TRBD2 (5 bases). Germline V gene lookup returns CDR1 SGHRS and CDR2 YFSETQ. CDR3 size: 16 residues. V lost 2 bases to trimming and J lost 4 bases, with 18 bases between them. In DNA, the CDR3 is TGCGCCAGCAGCTTCGTGGTAGCAGAAGAGGGAGAGACCCAGTACTTC. Amino acids: CASSFVVAEEGETQYF.

The chain links TRBV10-1 to TRBJ1-1; D is ambiguous. Germline V CDR1 and CDR2: WNHNN, SYGVQD (reference sequence). Deletions cut 7 bases from V and 6 bases from J, with 18 bases between. The CDR3 is 14 amino acids. The CDR3 loop reads CASNTTRRIAEAFF. Written as DNA, the CDR3 is TGCGCCAGCAACACCACGAGGCGTATTGCTGAAGCTTTCTTT.

The genes are TRBV28 and TRBJ1-4, with D uncertain. Per germline, CDR1 MDHEN and CDR2 SYDVKM. V dropped 7 bases and J dropped 10 bases, with 10 bases sitting between them. CDR3 length equals 11 residues. The CDR3 bases are TGTGCCAGCATGGAGGACGGAAAACTGTTTTTT. Amino acids: CASMEDGKLFF.

This clone was counted a single time. V and J are TRBV7-6 and TRBJ2-2; TRBD1 is a possible D gene (6 bases). CDR3 length: 19 amino acids. Trimming took off 1 base at V and 0 bases at J, with 18 bases between the two ends. Per the germline V gene, CDR1 is SGHVS and CDR2 is FNYEAQ. The DNA of the CDR3 is TGTGCCAGCAGCTTAGACAGGGCCACGGGGTACGCGAACACCGGGGAGCTGTTTTTT. Its translation: CASSLDRATGYANTGELFF.

The chain couples TRBV7-2 to TRBJ2-5, with 12 bases aligning to TRBD2. V trimming: 0 bases; J trimming: 4 bases; junction bases outside the gene matches: 3. The V gene's germline CDR1 is SGHTA and CDR2 FQGNSA. CDR3 size: 16 residues. CDR3 protein: CASSLAMTSGGETQYF. The DNA for the CDR3 is TGTGCCAGCAGCTTAGCAATGACTAGCGGGGGAGAGACCCAGTACTTC.

For the CDR3, the DNA is TGTGCCAGCAGCTTACAGGTGAGCTCCTACAATGAGCAGTTCTTC. Protein: CASSLQVSSYNEQFF. V is TRBV7-2 and J is TRBJ2-1; D uncertain. V was pared by 2 bases and J by 0 bases, with 8 bases between. Germline assignment: CDR1 SGHTA and CDR2 FQGNSA. The CDR3 loop spans 15 amino acids.

The rearrangement links TRBV15 to TRBJ1-6; 7 bases are a match to TRBD1. The CDR3 extends over 16 amino acids. J gave up 5 bases and V 4 bases, and 8 bases lay outside the gene matches. CDR1 is LNHNV, CDR2 YYDKDF, per germline (reference sequence). CDR3 region: CATSTINRGNNSPLHF. CDR3 coding DNA: TGTGCCACCAGCACCATCAACAGGGGTAATAATTCACCCCTCCACTTT.

The chain employs TRBV10-2 and TRBJ2-3; 8 nucleotides agree with TRBD2. Trimming at V came to 2 bases and at J to 4 bases, leaving 5 bases not matched to a gene. Looked up from germline, CDR1 is WSHSY and CDR2 is SAAADI. This CDR3 is 15 amino acids long. The CDR3 DNA sequence: TGCGCCAGCAGTGAGACGGTGCGGGGGGCAGATACGCAGTATTTT. It codes for CASSETVRGADTQYF.

The chain employs TRBV3-1 (or the pseudogene TRBV3-2) and TRBJ1-4, with D tentatively TRBD1 (5 bases). V lost 3 bases and J 8 bases, leaving 22 bases between the germline ends. This CDR3 spans 17 amino acids. Per the germline V gene, CDR1 is LGHDT and CDR2 is YNNKEL (reference sequence). CDR3 residues: CASSQARLNRREEKLFF. The CDR3 DNA reads as TGTGCCAGCAGCCAGGCCCGGTTAAACAGGCGAGAGGAAAAACTGTTTTTT.

CDR3: CASRVGATTDTQYF. Written as DNA, the CDR3 is TGTGCCAGTAGGGTAGGGGCGACCACAGATACGCAGTATTTT. The chain links TRBV19 to TRBJ2-3; the D gene is possibly TRBD1 (5 bases). CDR1 and CDR2 from the germline V gene are LNHDA and SQIVND (reference sequence). This CDR3 has 14 amino acids. V was cut by 6 bases and J by 2 bases, with 12 bases left in between.